The present entry profiles one T cell receptor (beta chain) with its context. This sample was included in a study of T and B cells in COVID-19 patients. Blood genomic DNA input for TRB amplification was about 220-500 ng. TRB rearrangements were amplified by multiplex PCR with BIOMED2 TRB-A/B primers. TCRdb re-derived calls from the multiplex PCR reads in MiXCR, one entry per CDR3 protein. The sample carries around 8,000 distinct CDR3 sequences, 35% to 50% recorded once. The sequenced material came from blood. This receptor was identified in a human donor who had recovered from COVID-19.

CDR3 sequence reads: CASSAILHANEKLFF. CDR3 coding DNA: TGCGCCAGCAGCGCAATCCTCCATGCTAATGAAAAACTGTTTTTT. The rearrangement links TRBV4-3 to TRBJ1-4; no clear D gene. With 5 bases removed from V and 3 bases from J, the gap between germline ends came to 13 bases. This CDR3 region has 15 residues. CDR1 is LGHNA, CDR2 YSLEER, per germline.